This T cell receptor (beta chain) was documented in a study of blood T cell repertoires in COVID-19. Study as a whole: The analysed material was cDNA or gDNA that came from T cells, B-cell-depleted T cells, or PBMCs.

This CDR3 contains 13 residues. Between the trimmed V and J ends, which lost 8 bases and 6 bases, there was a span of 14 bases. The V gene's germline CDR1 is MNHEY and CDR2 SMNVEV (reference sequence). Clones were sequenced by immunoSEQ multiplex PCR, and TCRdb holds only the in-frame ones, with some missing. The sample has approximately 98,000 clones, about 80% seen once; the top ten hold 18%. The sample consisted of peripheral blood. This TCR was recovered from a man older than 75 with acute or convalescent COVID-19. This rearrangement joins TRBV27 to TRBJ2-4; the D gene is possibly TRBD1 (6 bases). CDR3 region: CASAFGQINIQYF. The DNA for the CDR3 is TGTGCCAGCGCTTTCGGACAGATAAACATTCAGTACTTC.